This T cell receptor beta chain is from a study of blood T cells in healthy people across ages. The CDR3 is 15 amino acids. Germline trimming cut 5 bases from V and 9 bases from J; bases unmatched to any gene: 6. The germline V gene encodes CDR1 SGHTA and CDR2 FQGNSA. Together with a sample-barcoded 5' primer, a J-beta primer mix was included in a second PCR lasting about 7 to 12 cycles. MiXCR was run by TCRdb on the 5' RACE reads, yielding one entry per CDR3 protein. Found here are approximately 810,000 distinct CDR3 sequences, less than 35% of them singletons; the top ten hold around a sixth. The rearrangement joins TRBV7-2 to TRBJ2-3; 15 bases agree with TRBD2. This clonotype was sampled from a woman older than 75 in good health. Sequences were obtained from blood. CDR3 nucleotides: TGTACCAGCAGCCGCGGACTAGCGGGGGGGGACACGCAGTATTTT. This gives the protein CTSSRGLAGGDTQYF.